These 13 T cell receptor beta chains originate from one sample sequenced in a study of response to subunit inactivated influenza vaccine (dated by TCRdb to the late 2010s). Receptor libraries were prepared by RT-PCR. Sequencing was carried out with an Illumina HiSeq 2500. TCRdb reprocessing: public reads trimmed at Q25 with fastp, clones called with MiXCR, in-frame beta chains kept. A single entry per CDR3 protein holds the most common genes and DNA from its merged rows. For this sample there are a few hundred thousand distinct CDR3 sequences; 20% to 25% appear just once. Of the sample, about 9.4% is held by the ten largest clones. The starting material was PBMCs from blood, obtained roughly 20 months after vaccination. The origin of the receptors is a man between 50 and 75 years old who received an inactivated influenza vaccine. Donor details come from another sample of the same person, matched by shared clones.

A word on this clonotype: Relative to the germline gene, one junction end is altered; a read error may explain this. The chain carries TRBV12-3 or TRBV12-4 and TRBJ2-3; TRBD2 agrees at 10 bases. The CDR3 extends over 15 amino acids. This CDR3 reads CASSLASGGTDMQYF. CDR3 coding DNA: TGTGCCAGCAGTTTGGCTAGCGGGGGCACAGATATGCAGTATTTT.

V is TRBV20-1 and J is TRBJ1-4; no clear D. Germline V gene lookup returns CDR1 DFQATT and CDR2 SNEGSKA (reference sequence). The CDR3 consists of 11 residues. V lost 7 bases and J 4 bases, leaving 7 bases between the germline ends. The CDR3 DNA reads as TGCAGTGGCCGGCATAATGAAAAACTGTTTTTT. Translation: CSGRHNEKLFF.

Comments on this clonotype: A much larger clone sits a single nucleotide away, making a read error possible. The J gene is TRBJ1-5, the V gene TRBV28; D is uncertain. CDR1 is MDHEN, CDR2 SYDVKM, per germline. This CDR3 is built from 17 residues. The CDR3 here is CASSYGRVVYSNQAQHF. The CDR3 DNA reads TGTGCCAGCAGTTACGGGAGGGTGGTGTATAGCAATCAGGCCCAGCATTTT.

Ten or more counts support this clonotype. The genes are TRBV5-1 and TRBJ1-1; D unresolved. V was trimmed by 2 bases and J by 0 bases, leaving 5 bases between them. CDR1 and CDR2 (germline): SGHRS, YFSETQ. This CDR3 has 13 amino acids. The CDR3 region is CASSFVLNTEAFF. CDR3 nucleotide sequence: TGCGCCAGCAGCTTTGTCTTGAACACTGAAGCTTTCTTT.

The rearrangement links TRBV6-1 to TRBJ2-2, with 8 bases lining up with TRBD1. Germline loops: CDR1 MNHNS, CDR2 SASEGT. J gave up 6 bases and V 7 bases, and 10 bases lay outside the gene matches. The length of the CDR3 is 15 residues. CDR3 sequence: CASTTTGAPAGELFF. CDR3 bases: TGTGCCAGCACTACGACAGGGGCCCCAGCCGGGGAGCTGTTTTTT.

The rearrangement joins TRBV3-1 to TRBJ1-2; D is unclear. This CDR3 has 15 residues. CDR1 is LGHDT, CDR2 YNNKEL, per germline (reference sequence). Trimming cost V 4 bases and J 3 bases, with 15 bases left between them. The CDR3 region has the DNA TGTGCCAGCAGCCCGGCCTCGGATGGGTACTATGGCTACACCTTC. Residues: CASSPASDGYYGYTF.

J is TRBJ2-6 and V is TRBV4-3, with D uncertain. The CDR3 is made up of 15 amino acids. V lost 1 base and J 2 bases, leaving 6 bases between the germline ends. CDR1 and CDR2 (germline): LGHNA, YSLEER. This CDR3 reads CASSQGPTGANVLTF. CDR3 nucleotide sequence: TGCGCCAGCAGCCAAGGACCTACTGGGGCCAACGTCCTGACTTTC.

This chain links TRBV6-5 with TRBJ2-4; 10 nucleotides agree with TRBD2. Germline CDR1 and CDR2: MNHEY and SVGAGI. The length of the CDR3 is 16 residues. With 2 bases clipped from V and 0 bases from J, the junction kept 1 base outside the gene matches. This CDR3 reads CASSYASGGAKNIQYF. CDR3 nucleotide sequence: TGTGCCAGCAGTTACGCTAGCGGGGGAGCCAAAAACATTCAGTACTTC.

V and J are TRBV18 and TRBJ2-1; TRBD1 agrees at 8 bases. The germline CDR1 and CDR2 sequences are KGHSH and LQKENI. The length of the CDR3 is 13 residues. J was trimmed by 7 bases and V by 8 bases; bases with no gene match: 7. The DNA for the CDR3 is TGTGCCAGCACCGGACAGGGATGGAATGAGCAGTTCTTC. Its translation: CASTGQGWNEQFF.

This clonotype has only a few counts. The V and J genes are TRBV29-1 and TRBJ1-4; 9 positions agree with TRBD1. The CDR3 has 14 amino acids. Germline CDR1 SQVTM, CDR2 ANQGSEA. V lost 3 bases, J lost 7 bases, and 6 bases stayed unmatched. Here the CDR3 DNA reads TGCAGCGTTGAGGTTACAGGGGGCGGTGAAAAACTGTTTTTT. Its protein is CSVEVTGGGEKLFF. Filled out from reference TRBV29-1 and TRBJ1-4, the complete variable domain reads SAVISQKPSRDICQRGTSLTIQCQVDSQVTMMFWYRQQPGQSLTLIATANQGSEATYESGFVIDKFPISRPNLTFSTLTVSNMSPEDSSIYLCSVEVTGGGEKLFFGSGTQLSVL.

This sequence joins TRBV20-1 and TRBJ2-1; 8 bases are shared with TRBD2. The CDR3 is 16 residues long. Per the germline V gene, CDR1 is DFQATT and CDR2 is SNEGSKA (reference sequence). V was clipped by 1 base and J by 7 bases; unmatched bases: 12. CDR3 protein: CSARVLTLADSNEQFF. Written as DNA, the CDR3 is TGCAGTGCTAGAGTTTTGACACTAGCGGACTCTAATGAGCAGTTCTTC.

The chain recombines TRBV25-1 with TRBJ2-3; D is tentatively TRBD1 or TRBD2 (5 bases each). The CDR3 spans 14 residues. Germline V gene sequence: CDR1 MGHDK, CDR2 SYGVNS. V was shortened by 4 bases and J by 2 bases, with 10 bases between the two germline ends. CDR3 DNA: TGTGCCAGCAGTGTTGGGACCTACACAGATACGCAGTATTTT. Its protein product is CASSVGTYTDTQYF.

The genes are TRBV7-2 and TRBJ1-2, with a tentative D call TRBD1 (5 bases). The germline gives CDR1 SGHTA, CDR2 FQGNSA. V lost 1 base and J lost 8, with 17 bases in between. The CDR3 totals 15 residues. The CDR3 nucleotides read TGTGCCAGCAGCTTAGATGGGACCGGGATAGGCGGCTACACCTTC. Protein sequence: CASSLDGTGIGGYTF. Based on the CDR3 plus reference TRBV7-2 and TRBJ1-2, the full variable domain is GAGVSQSPSNKVTEKGKDVELRCDPISGHTALYWYRQSLGQGLEFLIYFQGNSAPDKSGLPSDRFSAERTGGSVSTLTIQRTQQEDSAVYLCASSLDGTGIGGYTFGSGTRLTVV.